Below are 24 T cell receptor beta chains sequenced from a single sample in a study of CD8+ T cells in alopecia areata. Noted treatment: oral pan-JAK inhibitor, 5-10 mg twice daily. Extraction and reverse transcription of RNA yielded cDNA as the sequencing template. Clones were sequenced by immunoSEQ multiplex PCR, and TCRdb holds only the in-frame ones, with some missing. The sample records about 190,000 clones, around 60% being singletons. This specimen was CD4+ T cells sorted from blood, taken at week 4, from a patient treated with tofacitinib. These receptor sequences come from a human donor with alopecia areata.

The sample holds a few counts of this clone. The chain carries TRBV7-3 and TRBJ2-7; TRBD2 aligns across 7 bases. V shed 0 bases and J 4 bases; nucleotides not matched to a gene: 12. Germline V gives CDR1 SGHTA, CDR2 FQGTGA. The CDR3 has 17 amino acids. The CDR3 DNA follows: TGTGCCAGCAGCTTAACACCAGCGGGATCGTCAGGTTACGAGCAGTACTTC. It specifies CASSLTPAGSSGYEQYF.

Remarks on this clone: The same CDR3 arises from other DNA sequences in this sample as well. The CDR3: CASSRGGETQYF. The CDR3 DNA is TGTGCCAGCAGTAGAGGGGGAGAGACCCAGTACTTC. This sequence joins TRBV25-1 and TRBJ2-5, with TRBD1 as a possible D gene (6 bases). V lost 5 bases and J 4 bases, leaving 8 bases between the germline ends. Germline CDR1 is MGHDK and CDR2 is SYGVNS. CDR3 length: 12 amino acids.

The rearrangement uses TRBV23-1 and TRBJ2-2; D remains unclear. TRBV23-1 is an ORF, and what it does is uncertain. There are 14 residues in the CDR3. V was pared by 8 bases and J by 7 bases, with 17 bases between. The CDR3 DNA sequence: TGCGCCAGCCTCCACCTAATCCATAACGGGGAGCTGTTTTTT. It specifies CASLHLIHNGELFF.

Written as DNA, the CDR3 is TGTGCCTGGAGTCCGGGACCGAACACTGAAGCTTTCTTT. Translating gives CAWSPGPNTEAFF. The rearrangement links TRBV30 to TRBJ1-1; D is perhaps TRBD1 (5 bases). CDR1 is GTSNPN and CDR2 is SVGIG in the germline V gene (reference sequence). V gave up 2 bases and J gave up 1 base, with 8 bases separating them. There are 13 residues in the CDR3.

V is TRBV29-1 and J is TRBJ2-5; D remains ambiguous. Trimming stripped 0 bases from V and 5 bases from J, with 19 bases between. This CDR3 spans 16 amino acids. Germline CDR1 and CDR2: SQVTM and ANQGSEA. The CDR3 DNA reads TGCAGCGTTGAAGAGGCCTCGTTCTCGCTGAAGGAGACCCAGTACTTC. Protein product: CSVEEASFSLKETQYF.

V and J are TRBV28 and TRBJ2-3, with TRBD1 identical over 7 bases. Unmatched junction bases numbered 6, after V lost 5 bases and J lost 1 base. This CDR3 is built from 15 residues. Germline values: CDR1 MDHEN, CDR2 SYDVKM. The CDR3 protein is CASSLTGVGTDTQYF. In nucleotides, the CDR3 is TGTGCCAGCAGTCTTACAGGGGTGGGCACAGATACGCAGTATTTT.

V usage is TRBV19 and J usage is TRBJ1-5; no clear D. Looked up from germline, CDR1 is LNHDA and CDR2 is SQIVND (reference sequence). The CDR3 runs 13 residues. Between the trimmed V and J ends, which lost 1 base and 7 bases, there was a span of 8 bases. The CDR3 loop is CASSIGVGQPQHF. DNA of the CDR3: TGTGCCAGTAGTATAGGGGTAGGGCAGCCCCAGCATTTT.

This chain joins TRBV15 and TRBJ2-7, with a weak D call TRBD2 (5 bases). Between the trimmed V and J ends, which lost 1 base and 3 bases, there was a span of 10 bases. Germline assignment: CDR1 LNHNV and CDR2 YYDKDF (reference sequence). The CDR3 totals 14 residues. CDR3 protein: CATSRVPRDYEQYF. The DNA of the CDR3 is TGTGCCACCAGCAGAGTTCCGAGGGACTACGAGCAGTACTTC.

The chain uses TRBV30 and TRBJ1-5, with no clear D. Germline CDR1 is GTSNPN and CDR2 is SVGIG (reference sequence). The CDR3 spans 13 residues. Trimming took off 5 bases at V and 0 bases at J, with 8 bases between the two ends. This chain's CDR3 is CAWAPGSNQPQHF. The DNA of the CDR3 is TGTGCCTGGGCCCCGGGTAGCAATCAGCCCCAGCATTTT.

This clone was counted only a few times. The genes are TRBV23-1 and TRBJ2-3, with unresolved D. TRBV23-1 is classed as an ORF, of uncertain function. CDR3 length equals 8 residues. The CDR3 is CADYTQYF. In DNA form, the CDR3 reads TGCGCAGATTATACGCAGTATTTT.

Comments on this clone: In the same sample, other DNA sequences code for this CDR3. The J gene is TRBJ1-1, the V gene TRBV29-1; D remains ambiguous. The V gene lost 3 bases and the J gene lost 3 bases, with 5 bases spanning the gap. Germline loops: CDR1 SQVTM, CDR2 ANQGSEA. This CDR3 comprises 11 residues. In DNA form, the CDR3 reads TGCAGCGTTGACAGGTACACTGAAGCTTTCTTT. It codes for CSVDRYTEAFF.

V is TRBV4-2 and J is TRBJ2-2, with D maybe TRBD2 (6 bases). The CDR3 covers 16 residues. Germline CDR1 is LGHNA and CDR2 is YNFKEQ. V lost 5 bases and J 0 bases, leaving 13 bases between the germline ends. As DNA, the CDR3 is TGTGCCAGCAGCTTTAGCGGATACGCGAACACCGGGGAGCTGTTTTTT. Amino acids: CASSFSGYANTGELFF.

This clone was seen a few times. The CDR3 DNA reads as TGTGCCTGGAGTGTACTTAGCGGGAGAGAGACCCAGTACTTC. Its translation is CAWSVLSGRETQYF. This chain connects TRBV30 to TRBJ2-5, with 9 positions matching TRBD2. The germline CDR1 and CDR2 sequences are GTSNPN and SVGIG (reference sequence). The V and J ends lost 0 bases and 4 bases, in that order; junction bases with no gene match: 3. CDR3 length equals 14 residues.

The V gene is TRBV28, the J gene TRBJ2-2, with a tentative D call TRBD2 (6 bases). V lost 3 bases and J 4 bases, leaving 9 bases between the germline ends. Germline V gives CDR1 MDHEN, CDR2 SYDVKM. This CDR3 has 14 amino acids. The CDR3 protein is CASSLGGFTGELFF. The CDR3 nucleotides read TGTGCCAGCAGTTTGGGGGGATTCACCGGGGAGCTGTTTTTT.

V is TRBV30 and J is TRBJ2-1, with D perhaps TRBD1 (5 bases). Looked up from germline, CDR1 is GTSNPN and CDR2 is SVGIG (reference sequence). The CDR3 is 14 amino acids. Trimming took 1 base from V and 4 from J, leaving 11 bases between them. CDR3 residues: CAWSAGLLYNEQFF. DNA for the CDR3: TGTGCCTGGAGTGCAGGGCTTCTTTACAATGAGCAGTTCTTC.

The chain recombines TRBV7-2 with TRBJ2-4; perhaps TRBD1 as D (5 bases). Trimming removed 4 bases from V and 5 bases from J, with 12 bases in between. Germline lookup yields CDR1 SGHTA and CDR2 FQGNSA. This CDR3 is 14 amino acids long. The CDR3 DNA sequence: TGTGCCAGCAGCTGGTCGATAGGGGAAAACATTCAGTACTTC. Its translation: CASSWSIGENIQYF.

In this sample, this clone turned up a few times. DNA of the CDR3: TGTGCCAGCAGTTCCCCTAGCGGGATGGCCGGGGAGCTGTTTTTT. Translated, it gives CASSSPSGMAGELFF. The chain uses TRBV6-1 and TRBJ2-2, with 9 nucleotides matching TRBD2. V lost 5 bases and J lost 6; bases outside the gene matches: 7. CDR1 and CDR2 from the germline V gene are MNHNS and SASEGT. The CDR3 sequence is 15 residues long.

CDR3 residues: CSVGPRVSYNEQFF. The DNA of the CDR3 is TGCAGCGTTGGGCCCCGAGTATCCTACAATGAGCAGTTCTTC. J is TRBJ2-1 and V is TRBV29-1; D not resolved. V was trimmed by 4 bases and J by 1 base, leaving 11 bases between them. CDR3 length equals 14 residues. Germline CDR1 SQVTM, CDR2 ANQGSEA.

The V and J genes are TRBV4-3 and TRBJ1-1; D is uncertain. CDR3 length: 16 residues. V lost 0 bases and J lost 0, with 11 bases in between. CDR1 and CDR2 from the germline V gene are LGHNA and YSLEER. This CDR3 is CASSQDLVLMNTEAFF. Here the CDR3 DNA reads TGCGCCAGCAGCCAAGATTTAGTCCTCATGAACACTGAAGCTTTCTTT.

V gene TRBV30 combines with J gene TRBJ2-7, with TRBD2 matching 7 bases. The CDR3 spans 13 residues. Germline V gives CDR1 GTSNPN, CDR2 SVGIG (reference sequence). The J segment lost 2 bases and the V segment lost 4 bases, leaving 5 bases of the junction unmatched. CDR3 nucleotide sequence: TGTGCCTGGAAGTGGCGGGAGCCCTACGAGCAGTACTTC. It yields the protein CAWKWREPYEQYF.

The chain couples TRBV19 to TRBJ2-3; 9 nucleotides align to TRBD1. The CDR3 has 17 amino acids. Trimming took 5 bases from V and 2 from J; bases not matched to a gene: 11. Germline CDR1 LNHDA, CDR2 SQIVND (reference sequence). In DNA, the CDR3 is TGTGCCAGTAGTGCCAACTTCCGGGACAGGGACACAGATACGCAGTATTTT. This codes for CASSANFRDRDTDTQYF.

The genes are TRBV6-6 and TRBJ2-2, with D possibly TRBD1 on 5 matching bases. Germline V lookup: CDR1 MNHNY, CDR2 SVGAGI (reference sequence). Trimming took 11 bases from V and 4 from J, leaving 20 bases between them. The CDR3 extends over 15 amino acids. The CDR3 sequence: CAGHRAYDATGELFF. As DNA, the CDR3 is TGTGCCGGACACCGGGCCTACGACGCCACCGGGGAGCTGTTTTTT.

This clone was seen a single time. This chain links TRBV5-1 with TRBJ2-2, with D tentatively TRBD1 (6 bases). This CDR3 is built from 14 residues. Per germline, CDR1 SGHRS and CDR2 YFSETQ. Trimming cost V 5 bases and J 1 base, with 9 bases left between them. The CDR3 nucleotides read TGCGCCAGCAGTTTGACAGGGAACACCGGGGAGCTGTTTTTT. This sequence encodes CASSLTGNTGELFF.

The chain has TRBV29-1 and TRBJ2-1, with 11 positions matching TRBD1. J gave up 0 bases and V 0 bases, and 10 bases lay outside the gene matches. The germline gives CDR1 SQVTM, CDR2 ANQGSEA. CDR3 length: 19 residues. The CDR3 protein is CSVEEARTGGTNSYNEQFF. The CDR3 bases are TGCAGCGTTGAAGAAGCCCGGACAGGGGGCACGAACTCCTACAATGAGCAGTTCTTC.